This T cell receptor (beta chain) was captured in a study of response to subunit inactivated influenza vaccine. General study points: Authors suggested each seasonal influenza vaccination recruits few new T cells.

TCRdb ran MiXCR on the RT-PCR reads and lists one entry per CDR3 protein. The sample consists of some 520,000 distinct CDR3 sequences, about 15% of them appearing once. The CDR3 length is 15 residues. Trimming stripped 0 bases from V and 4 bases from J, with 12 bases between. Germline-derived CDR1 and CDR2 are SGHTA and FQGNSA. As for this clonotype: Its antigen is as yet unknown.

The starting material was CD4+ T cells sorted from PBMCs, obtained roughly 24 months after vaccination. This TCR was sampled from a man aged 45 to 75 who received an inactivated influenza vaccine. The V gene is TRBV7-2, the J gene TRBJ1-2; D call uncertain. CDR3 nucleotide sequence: TGTGCCAGCAGCTTAGCAGGGTCCGGATCCTATGGCTACACCTTC. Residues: CASSLAGSGSYGYTF.